This TCR beta chain was recovered during a study of blood T cell repertoires in COVID-19. Overall study context: Samples came from the United States, Italy and Spain, spanning acute and convalescent COVID-19. PBMCs, B-cell-depleted T cells, or T cells were the source of the cDNA or gDNA that made up the material.

As regards this clone: A much more abundant neighbour one base away suggests this may be a read error.

Authors' processing steps: Amplification from reference gene primers served as the basis for estimated nucleated cell counts. Profiling relied on immunoSEQ multiplex PCR, and the TCRdb table lists in-frame clones only, not all of them. Clone size and the V and J calls come from that table; the DNA yielded D and trimming. The repertoire holds fewer than 350,000 clones, with around four fifths as singletons. V gave up 6 bases and J gave up 4 bases, with 4 bases separating them. Germline V gene sequence: CDR1 MDHEN, CDR2 SYDVKM. The CDR3 loop spans 11 amino acids. The chain uses TRBV28 and TRBJ2-1; D remains ambiguous. The TCR sequence derives from a woman in her 50s with active or convalescent COVID-19. Sequenced sample: peripheral blood. In DNA form, the CDR3 reads TGTGCCAGCAGCCCTTACAATGAGCAGTTCTTC. It encodes CASSPYNEQFF.